This TCR beta chain emerged from a study of T-cell reconstitution after alpha-beta-depleted transplantation in children. Study-wide points: Several hundred graft clones that had expanded were reportedly the source of alpha-beta T cells about two months after transplant.

Unique molecular identifiers were used in preparing the TCRbeta library. Using its own MiXCR run on the PCR reads, TCRdb lists one record per CDR3 protein. The sample yields over 200,000 distinct CDR3 sequences, around 9.9% seen once. The CDR3 has 14 residues. Trimming stripped 0 bases from V and 3 bases from J, with 8 bases between. Germline V CDR1 and CDR2: SGHRS, YFSETQ. This clonotype was recorded at least ten times. Antigen specificity is unknown. The sequence was collected from a child younger than two with acute myeloid leukemia, due to receive a stem cell transplant. Sequenced here: PBMCs, sampled before TCRalphabeta/CD19-depleted stem cell transplant. This chain uses TRBV5-1 with TRBJ2-3; a weak D match, TRBD1 (6 bases). Here the CDR3 reads CASSLGGPTDTQYF. The DNA for the CDR3 is TGCGCCAGCAGCTTGGGGGGGCCTACAGATACGCAGTATTTT.